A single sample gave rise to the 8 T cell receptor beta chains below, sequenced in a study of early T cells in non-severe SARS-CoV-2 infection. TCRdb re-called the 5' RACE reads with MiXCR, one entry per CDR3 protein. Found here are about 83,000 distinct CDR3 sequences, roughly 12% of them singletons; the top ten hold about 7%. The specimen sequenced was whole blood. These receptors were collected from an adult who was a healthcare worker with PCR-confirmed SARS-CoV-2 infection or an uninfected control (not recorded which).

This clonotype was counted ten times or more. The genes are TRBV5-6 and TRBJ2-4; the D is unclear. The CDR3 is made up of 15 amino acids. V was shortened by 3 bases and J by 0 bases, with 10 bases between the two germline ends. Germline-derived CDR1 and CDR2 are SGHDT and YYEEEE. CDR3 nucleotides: TGTGCCAGCAGCTCTTTGGATAGAGCCAAAAACATTCAGTACTTC. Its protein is CASSSLDRAKNIQYF.

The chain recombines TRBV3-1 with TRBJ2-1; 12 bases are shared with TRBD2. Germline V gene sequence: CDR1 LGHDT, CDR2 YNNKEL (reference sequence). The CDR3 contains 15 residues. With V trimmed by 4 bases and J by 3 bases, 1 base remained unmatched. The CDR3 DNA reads TGTGCCAGCAGCCGGACTAGCGGGGTCTACAATGAGCAGTTCTTC. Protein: CASSRTSGVYNEQFF.

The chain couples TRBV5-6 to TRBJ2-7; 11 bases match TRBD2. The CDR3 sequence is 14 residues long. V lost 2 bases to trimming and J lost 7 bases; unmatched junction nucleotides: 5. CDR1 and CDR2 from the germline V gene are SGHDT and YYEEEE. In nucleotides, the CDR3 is TGTGCCAGCAGCTTCGGACTAGCGGGTGATGAGCAGTACTTC. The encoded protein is CASSFGLAGDEQYF.

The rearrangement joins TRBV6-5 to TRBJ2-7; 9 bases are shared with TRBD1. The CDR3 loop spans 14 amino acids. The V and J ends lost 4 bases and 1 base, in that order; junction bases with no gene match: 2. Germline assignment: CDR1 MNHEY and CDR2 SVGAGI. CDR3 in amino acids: CASSSGTGSYEQYF. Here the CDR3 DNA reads TGTGCCAGCAGTTCCGGGACAGGGTCCTACGAGCAGTACTTC.

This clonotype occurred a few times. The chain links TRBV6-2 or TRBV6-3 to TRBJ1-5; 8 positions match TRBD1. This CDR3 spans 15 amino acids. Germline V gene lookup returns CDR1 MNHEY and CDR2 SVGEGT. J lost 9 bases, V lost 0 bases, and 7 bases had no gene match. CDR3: CASSYSGQGTRPQHF. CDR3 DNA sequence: TGTGCCAGCAGTTACTCTGGACAGGGTACGAGGCCCCAGCATTTT.

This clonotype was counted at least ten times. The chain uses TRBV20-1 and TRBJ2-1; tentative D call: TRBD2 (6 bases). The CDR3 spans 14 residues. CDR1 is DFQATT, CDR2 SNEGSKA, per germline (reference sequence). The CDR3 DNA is TGCAGAGTCACCCGGGGGAGCTCCTACAATGAGCAGTTCTTC. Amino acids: CRVTRGSSYNEQFF.

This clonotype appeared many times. DNA of the CDR3: TGCAGTGCAAGCGGGGGGGCGCGGCGGACTGAAGCTTTCTTT. This codes for CSASGGARRTEAFF. The V gene is TRBV20-1, the J gene TRBJ1-1; maybe TRBD1 (6 bases). The CDR3 extends over 14 amino acids. In germline, CDR1 is DFQATT, CDR2 SNEGSKA (reference sequence). Trimming cost V 6 bases and J 5 bases, with 19 bases left between them.

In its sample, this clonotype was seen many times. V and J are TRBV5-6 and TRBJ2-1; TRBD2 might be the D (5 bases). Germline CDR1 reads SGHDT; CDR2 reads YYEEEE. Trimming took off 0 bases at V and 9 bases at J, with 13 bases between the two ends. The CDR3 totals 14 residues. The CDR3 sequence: CASSLGGSGSEQFF. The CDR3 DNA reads TGTGCCAGCAGCTTGGGCGGGTCGGGGAGTGAGCAGTTCTTC.